One and the same sample provided the 22 T cell receptor beta chains below, sequenced in a study of T cell responses to AZD1222 COVID-19 vaccine. Sequencing used immunoSEQ multiplex PCR; TCRdb keeps in-frame clones, though not all of them. The sample has fewer than 90,000 clones, around nine tenths seen once. This material consisted of peripheral blood, taken 28 days after the second AZD1222 dose. The receptors shown here come from an adult who received the AZD1222 COVID-19 vaccine.

This rearrangement joins TRBV5-4 to TRBJ2-1; D perhaps matches TRBD2 (6 bases). The V end lost 9 bases, the J end lost 8 bases, and 15 bases lay between the germline ends. The CDR3 length is 12 residues. Per the germline V gene, CDR1 is SGHNT and CDR2 is YYREEE (reference sequence). Written as DNA, the CDR3 is TGTGCCACCACCACTAGCTTCGATGAGCAGTTCTTC. Its translation: CATTTSFDEQFF.

The chain recombines TRBV30 with TRBJ1-2, with D maybe TRBD1 (6 bases). The CDR3 loop spans 12 amino acids. Trimming took off 1 base at V and 7 bases at J, with 10 bases between the two ends. CDR1 is GTSNPN and CDR2 is SVGIG in the germline V gene (reference sequence). In DNA form, the CDR3 reads TGTGCCTGGAGTGACAGGGTCAGTGGCTACACCTTC. It encodes CAWSDRVSGYTF.

The chain recombines TRBV30 with TRBJ1-4; D gene uncertain. Germline lookup yields CDR1 GTSNPN and CDR2 SVGIG (reference sequence). This CDR3 is built from 15 residues. V was trimmed by 4 bases and J by 5 bases, leaving 17 bases between them. CDR3 residues: CAWTQSGSLNEKLFF. In DNA, the CDR3 is TGTGCCTGGACTCAATCCGGGAGCCTAAATGAAAAACTGTTTTTT.

CDR3 region: CASTLGSAGELFF. The CDR3 nucleotides are TGTGCCAGCACCCTCGGAAGCGCCGGGGAGCTGTTTTTT. The rearrangement links TRBV12-3 or TRBV12-4 to TRBJ2-2; D is ambiguous. The CDR3 length is 13 residues. V gave up 7 bases and J gave up 6 bases, with 12 bases separating them.

The chain links TRBV29-1 to TRBJ1-1; perhaps TRBD1 as D (6 bases). CDR3 size: 14 residues. In germline, CDR1 is SQVTM, CDR2 ANQGSEA. Trimming removed 4 bases at V and 0 bases at J, with 12 bases between. The CDR3 is CSVVGQRLNTEAFF. CDR3 nucleotides: TGCAGCGTTGTTGGACAGCGATTGAACACTGAAGCTTTCTTT.

The chain carries TRBV2 and TRBJ1-5; TRBD1 aligns across 7 bases. With 8 bases clipped from V and 5 bases from J, the junction kept 6 bases outside the gene matches. CDR1 and CDR2 from the germline V gene are SNHLY and FYNNEI. The CDR3 extends over 13 amino acids. The CDR3 loop reads CASGRGGHQPQHF. The DNA for the CDR3 is TGTGCCAGCGGTCGAGGGGGCCATCAGCCCCAGCATTTT.

The CDR3, as DNA: TGTGCCAGCAGCCCAACAGGGGATGAGCAGTTCTTC. Its translation: CASSPTGDEQFF. V is TRBV11-3 and J is TRBJ2-1, with 7 positions matching TRBD1. Trimming cost V 5 bases and J 8 bases; bases outside gene matches: 3. In germline, CDR1 is SGHNT, CDR2 YENEEA. The CDR3 length is 12 residues.

The rearrangement joins TRBV7-9 to TRBJ2-3; TRBD2 agrees at 15 bases. V lost 7 bases, J lost 3 bases, and 8 bases stayed unmatched. Germline CDR1 SEHNR, CDR2 FQNEAQ (reference sequence). The CDR3 spans 17 residues. CDR3 protein: CASIRGLAGGQTDTQYF. The DNA for the CDR3 is TGTGCCAGCATCCGAGGACTAGCGGGGGGGCAGACAGATACGCAGTATTTT. Combining the CDR3 with reference TRBV7-9 and TRBJ2-3 gives the whole variable domain DTGVSQNPRHKITKRGQNVTFRCDPISEHNRLYWYRQTLGQGPEFLTYFQNEAQLEKSRLLSDRFSAERPKGSFSTLEIQRTEQGDSAMYLCASIRGLAGGQTDTQYFGPGTRLTVL.

This sequence joins TRBV5-1 and TRBJ2-3, with a tentative D call TRBD1 (6 bases). Per germline, CDR1 SGHRS and CDR2 YFSETQ. Trimming stripped 4 bases from V and 2 bases from J, with 11 bases between. The CDR3 has 14 amino acids. CDR3 sequence reads: CASSPQGVTDTQYF. For the CDR3, the DNA is TGCGCCAGCAGCCCACAGGGAGTCACAGATACGCAGTATTTT.

The rearrangement links TRBV5-4 to TRBJ2-1; TRBD1 aligns across 10 bases. This CDR3 is 15 amino acids long. Germline V gene sequence: CDR1 SGHNT, CDR2 YYREEE (reference sequence). V was clipped by 3 bases and J by 5 bases; unmatched bases: 5. CDR3 amino acids: CASSSTGGADNEQFF. The CDR3 nucleotides are TGTGCCAGCAGCTCGACAGGGGGCGCCGACAATGAGCAGTTCTTC.

This chain uses TRBV11-2 with TRBJ2-2, with D unresolved. V lost 1 base to trimming and J lost 0 bases, with 0 bases between them. CDR3 length: 13 residues. CDR1 is SGHAT, CDR2 FQNNGV, per germline. In DNA form, the CDR3 reads TGTGCCAGCAGCTTAGCGAACACCGGGGAGCTGTTTTTT. Its protein is CASSLANTGELFF. Looking up the rest from reference TRBV11-2 and TRBJ2-2 gives the full variable domain: EAGVAQSPRYKIIEKRQSVAFWCNPISGHATLYWYQQILGQGPKLLIQFQNNGVVDDSQLPKDRFSAERLKGVDSTLKIQPAKLEDSAVYLCASSLANTGELFFGEGSRLTVL.

This chain uses TRBV7-9 with TRBJ2-3; D is undetermined. The CDR3 runs to 14 residues. Per germline, CDR1 SEHNR and CDR2 FQNEAQ (reference sequence). V lost 3 bases, J lost 5 bases, and 12 bases lay in between. CDR3 sequence reads: CASSFAEIGDTQYF. CDR3 coding DNA: TGTGCCAGCAGCTTTGCAGAGATAGGAGATACGCAGTATTTT.

The chain has TRBV6-5 and TRBJ1-4, with 8 bases lining up with TRBD1. This CDR3 contains 15 residues. CDR1 and CDR2 (germline): MNHEY, SVGAGI. V dropped 0 bases and J dropped 8; count of bases not matched to a gene: 5. CDR3 protein: CASSYSAGGYEKLFF. DNA of the CDR3: TGTGCCAGCAGTTACTCAGCAGGGGGCTACGAAAAACTGTTTTTT.

This rearrangement joins TRBV24-1 to TRBJ2-1; the match to TRBD1 covers 10 bases. Germline CDR1 reads KGHDR; CDR2 reads SFDVKD. J lost 3 bases, V lost 2 bases, and 6 bases had no gene match. There are 17 residues in the CDR3. CDR3 nucleotide sequence: TGTGCCACCAGTGATTCGACGGGACAGGGGCGCTACAATGAGCAGTTCTTC. Amino acid sequence: CATSDSTGQGRYNEQFF.

The chain links TRBV4-1 to TRBJ2-1, with 9 bases matching TRBD2. Germline-derived CDR1 and CDR2 are MGHRA and YSYEKL. The V segment lost 1 base and the J segment 7 bases; nucleotides outside the gene matches: 8. This CDR3 is 16 amino acids long. CDR3 sequence: CASSQGASGVGNEQFF. CDR3 nucleotide sequence: TGCGCCAGCAGCCAAGGAGCTAGCGGGGTGGGTAATGAGCAGTTCTTC.

CDR3 residues: CSVPRDSKAYEQYF. In DNA form, the CDR3 reads TGCAGCGTTCCCCGGGACAGTAAGGCCTACGAGCAGTACTTC. The rearrangement uses TRBV29-1 and TRBJ2-7; the match to TRBD1 covers 7 bases. V was clipped by 5 bases and J by 2 bases; unmatched bases: 9. The CDR3 is made up of 14 amino acids. In germline, CDR1 is SQVTM, CDR2 ANQGSEA.

The J gene is TRBJ2-5, the V gene TRBV18; possible D gene TRBD2, 5 bases. CDR1 is KGHSH and CDR2 is LQKENI in the germline V gene. This CDR3 region has 16 residues. V lost 0 bases to trimming and J lost 7 bases, with 18 bases between them. CDR3 in amino acids: CASSPPGMGSRGTQYF. CDR3 bases: TGTGCCAGCTCACCACCGGGGATGGGGAGCCGCGGGACCCAGTACTTC.

This clone was seen only once. J is TRBJ2-5 and V is TRBV10-2; 11 nucleotides line up with TRBD2. V was clipped by 7 bases and J by 5 bases; unmatched bases: 9. The CDR3 consists of 15 residues. Germline CDR1 and CDR2: WSHSY and SAAADI. The CDR3 spells CASKIAGGSRETQYF. CDR3 coding DNA: TGCGCCAGCAAAATAGCGGGGGGGTCGAGGGAGACCCAGTACTTC.

The J gene is TRBJ1-5, the V gene TRBV6-2 or TRBV6-3; D is undetermined. V lost 1 base and J lost 4, with 14 bases in between. Germline CDR1 and CDR2: MNHEY and SVGEGT. The CDR3 length is 16 residues. CDR3 sequence reads: CASSYFRQDTNQPQHF. DNA of the CDR3: TGTGCCAGCAGTTACTTTCGACAAGACACAAATCAGCCCCAGCATTTT.

The chain has TRBV19 and TRBJ2-7; a weak D match, TRBD1 (6 bases). This CDR3 is 16 amino acids long. The V gene's germline CDR1 is LNHDA and CDR2 SQIVND (reference sequence). V shed 5 bases and J shed 3 bases, with 20 bases lying between them. The CDR3 coding sequence is TGTGCCAGTAGTCCCGTAGCCGGGACAACTTTCTACGAGCAGTACTTC. Translation gives CASSPVAGTTFYEQYF.

The chain joins TRBV5-8 to TRBJ1-1; D unresolved. The CDR3 loop spans 14 amino acids. CDR1 SGHTS and CDR2 YDEGEE come from the germline V gene. Trimming cost V 4 bases and J 4 bases, with 14 bases left between them. The CDR3 coding sequence is TGTGCCAGCAGCCTTAGGACCCTGGGCACTGAAGCTTTCTTT. This sequence encodes CASSLRTLGTEAFF. The variable domain in full, with the rest retrieved from reference TRBV5-8 and TRBJ1-1, is EAGVTQSPTHLIKTRGQQATLRCSPISGHTSVYWYQQALGLGLQFLLWYDEGEERNRGNFPPRFSGRQFPNYSSELNVNALELEDSALYLCASSLRTLGTEAFFGQGTRLTVV.

The genes are TRBV30 and TRBJ2-7; D is unresolved. CDR1 and CDR2 (germline): GTSNPN, SVGIG (reference sequence). The CDR3 consists of 14 residues. Trimming left V 4 bases short and J 5 bases short, with 18 bases between. CDR3 sequence reads: CAWTPGLLGDEQYF. Here the CDR3 DNA reads TGTGCCTGGACGCCTGGGTTGCTTGGGGACGAGCAGTACTTC.